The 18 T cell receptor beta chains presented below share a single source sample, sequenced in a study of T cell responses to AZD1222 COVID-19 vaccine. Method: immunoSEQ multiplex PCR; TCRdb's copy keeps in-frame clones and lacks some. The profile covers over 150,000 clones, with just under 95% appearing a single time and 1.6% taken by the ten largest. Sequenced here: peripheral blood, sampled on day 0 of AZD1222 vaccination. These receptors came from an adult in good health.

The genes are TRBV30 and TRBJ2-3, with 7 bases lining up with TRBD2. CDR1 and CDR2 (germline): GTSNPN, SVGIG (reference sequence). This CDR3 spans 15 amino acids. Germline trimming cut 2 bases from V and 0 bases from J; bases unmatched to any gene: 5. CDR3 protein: CAWSNLAVSTDTQYF. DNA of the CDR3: TGTGCCTGGAGTAACCTAGCGGTTAGCACAGATACGCAGTATTTT. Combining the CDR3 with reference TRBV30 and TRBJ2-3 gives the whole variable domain SQTIHQWPATLVQPVGSPLSLECTVEGTSNPNLYWYRQAAGRGLQLLFYSVGIGQISSEVPQNLSASRPQDRQFILSSKKLLLSDSGFYLCAWSNLAVSTDTQYFGPGTRLTVL.

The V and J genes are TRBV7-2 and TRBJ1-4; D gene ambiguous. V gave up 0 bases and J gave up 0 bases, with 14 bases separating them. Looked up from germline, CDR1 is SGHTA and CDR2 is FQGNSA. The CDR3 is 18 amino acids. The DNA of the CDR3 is TGTGCCAGCAGCTTAGCTCGTGGAGGGTTGGCAACTAATGAAAAACTGTTTTTT. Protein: CASSLARGGLATNEKLFF.

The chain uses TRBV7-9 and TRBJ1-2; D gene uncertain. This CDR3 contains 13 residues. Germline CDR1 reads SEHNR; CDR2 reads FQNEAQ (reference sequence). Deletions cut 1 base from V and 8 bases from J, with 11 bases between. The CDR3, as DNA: TGTGCCAGCAGCTTAGTAGTGACAAGGGGCTACACCTTC. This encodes CASSLVVTRGYTF.

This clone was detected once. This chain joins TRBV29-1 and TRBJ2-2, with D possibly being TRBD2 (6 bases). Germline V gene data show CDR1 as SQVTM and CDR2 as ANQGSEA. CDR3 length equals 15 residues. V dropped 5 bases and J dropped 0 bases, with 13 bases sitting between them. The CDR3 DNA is TGCAGCGTTAAAGGGGACTCCTCGAACACCGGGGAGCTGTTTTTT. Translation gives CSVKGDSSNTGELFF.

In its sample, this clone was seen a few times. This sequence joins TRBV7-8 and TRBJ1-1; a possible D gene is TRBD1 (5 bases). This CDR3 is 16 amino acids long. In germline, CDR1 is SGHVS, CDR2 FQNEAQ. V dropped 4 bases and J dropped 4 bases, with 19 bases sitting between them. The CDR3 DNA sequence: TGTGCCAGCAGCTCCCGCTCCGGGACCCCTGCCACTGAAGCTTTCTTT. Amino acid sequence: CASSSRSGTPATEAFF.

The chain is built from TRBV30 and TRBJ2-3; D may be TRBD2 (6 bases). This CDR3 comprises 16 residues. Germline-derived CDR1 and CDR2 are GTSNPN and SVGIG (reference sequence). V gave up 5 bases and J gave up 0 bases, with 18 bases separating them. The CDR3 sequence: CAWGGLREWSTDTQYF. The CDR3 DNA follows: TGTGCCTGGGGAGGGCTCAGGGAATGGAGCACAGATACGCAGTATTTT. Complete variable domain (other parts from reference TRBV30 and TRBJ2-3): SQTIHQWPATLVQPVGSPLSLECTVEGTSNPNLYWYRQAAGRGLQLLFYSVGIGQISSEVPQNLSASRPQDRQFILSSKKLLLSDSGFYLCAWGGLREWSTDTQYFGPGTRLTVL.

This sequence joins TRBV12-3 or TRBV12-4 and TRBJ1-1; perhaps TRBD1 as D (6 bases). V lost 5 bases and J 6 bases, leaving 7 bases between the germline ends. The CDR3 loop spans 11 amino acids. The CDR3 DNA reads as TGTGCCAGCAGTCGACAGGCTGAAGCTTTCTTT. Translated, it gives CASSRQAEAFF.

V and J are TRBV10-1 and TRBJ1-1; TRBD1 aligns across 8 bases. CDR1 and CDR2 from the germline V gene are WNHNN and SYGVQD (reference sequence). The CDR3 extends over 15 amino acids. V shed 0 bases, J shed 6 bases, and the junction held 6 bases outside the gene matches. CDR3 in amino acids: CASSESSGGKAEAFF. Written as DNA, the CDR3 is TGCGCCAGCAGTGAGTCGTCAGGGGGCAAAGCTGAAGCTTTCTTT.

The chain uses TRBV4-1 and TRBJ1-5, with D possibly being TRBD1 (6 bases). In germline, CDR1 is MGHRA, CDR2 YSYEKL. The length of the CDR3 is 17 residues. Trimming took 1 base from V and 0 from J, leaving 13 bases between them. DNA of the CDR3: TGCGCCAGCAGCCAAGGTTTCAGGGGAAATAGCAATCAGCCCCAGCATTTT. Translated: CASSQGFRGNSNQPQHF.

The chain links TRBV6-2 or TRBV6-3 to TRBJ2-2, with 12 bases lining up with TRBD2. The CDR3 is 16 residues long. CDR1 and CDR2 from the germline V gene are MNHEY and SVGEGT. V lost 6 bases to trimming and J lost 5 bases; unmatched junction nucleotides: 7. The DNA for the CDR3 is TGTGCCAGCAGCGACCGGACTAGCGGGGAAACCGGGGAGCTGTTTTTT. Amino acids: CASSDRTSGETGELFF.

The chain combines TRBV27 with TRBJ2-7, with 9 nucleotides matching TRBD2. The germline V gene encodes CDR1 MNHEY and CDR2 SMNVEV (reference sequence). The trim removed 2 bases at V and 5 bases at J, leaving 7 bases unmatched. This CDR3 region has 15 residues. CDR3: CASSLRLAGYHEQYF. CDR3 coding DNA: TGTGCCAGCAGTTTAAGGCTAGCGGGGTATCACGAGCAGTACTTC.

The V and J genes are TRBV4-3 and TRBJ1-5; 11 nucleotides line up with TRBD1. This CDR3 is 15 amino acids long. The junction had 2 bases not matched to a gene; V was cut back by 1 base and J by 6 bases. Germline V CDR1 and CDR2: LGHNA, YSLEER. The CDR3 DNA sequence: TGCGCCAGCAGCCAAGGGACAGGGGGCATTCAGCCCCAGCATTTT. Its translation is CASSQGTGGIQPQHF.

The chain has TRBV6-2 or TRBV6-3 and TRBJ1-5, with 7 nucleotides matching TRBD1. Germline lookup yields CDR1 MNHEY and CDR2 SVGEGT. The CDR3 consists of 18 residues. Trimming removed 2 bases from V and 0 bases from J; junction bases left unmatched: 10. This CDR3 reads CASSYLGDSYYSNQPQHF. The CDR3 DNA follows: TGTGCCAGCAGTTACCTTGGGGACAGCTATTATAGCAATCAGCCCCAGCATTTT.

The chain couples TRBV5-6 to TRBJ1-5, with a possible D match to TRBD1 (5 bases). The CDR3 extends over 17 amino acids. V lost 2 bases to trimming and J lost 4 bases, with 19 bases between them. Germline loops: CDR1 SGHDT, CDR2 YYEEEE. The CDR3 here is CASSLSGMRGYNQPQHF. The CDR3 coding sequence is TGTGCCAGCAGCTTATCAGGGATGAGGGGTTATAATCAGCCCCAGCATTTT.

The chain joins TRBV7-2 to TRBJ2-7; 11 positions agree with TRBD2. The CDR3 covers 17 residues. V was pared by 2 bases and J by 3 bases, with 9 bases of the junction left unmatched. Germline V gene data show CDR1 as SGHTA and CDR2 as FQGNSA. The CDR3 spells CASSLRGTSGSVYEQYF. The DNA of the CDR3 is TGTGCCAGCAGCTTAAGGGGAACTAGCGGGAGTGTCTACGAGCAGTACTTC.

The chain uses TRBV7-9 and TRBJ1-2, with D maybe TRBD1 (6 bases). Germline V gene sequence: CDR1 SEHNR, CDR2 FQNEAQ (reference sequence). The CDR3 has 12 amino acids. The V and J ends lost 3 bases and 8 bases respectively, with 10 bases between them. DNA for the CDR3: TGTGCCAGCAGCTTTACAGGGTCAGGCTACACCTTC. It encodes CASSFTGSGYTF.

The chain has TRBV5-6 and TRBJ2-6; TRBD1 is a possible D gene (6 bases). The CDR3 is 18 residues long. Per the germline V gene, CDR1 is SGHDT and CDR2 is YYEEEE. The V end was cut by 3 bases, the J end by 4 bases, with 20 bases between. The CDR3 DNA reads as TGTGCCAGCAGCTCTCAGGGGTGGGGCTTGCTAGGGGCCAACGTCCTGACTTTC. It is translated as CASSSQGWGLLGANVLTF.

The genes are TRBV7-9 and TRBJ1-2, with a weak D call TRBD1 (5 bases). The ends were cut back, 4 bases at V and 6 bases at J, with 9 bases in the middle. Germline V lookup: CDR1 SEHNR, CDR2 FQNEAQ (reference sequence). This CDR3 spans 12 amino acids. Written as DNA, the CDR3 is TGTGCCAGCAGCTCGGGGGGAGATGGCTACACCTTC. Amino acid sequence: CASSSGGDGYTF.